Below, 16 T cell receptor beta chains from the same sample are listed, as sequenced in a study of read filtering for tumor transcriptome and immune sequencing. Molecular barcoded adaptors covering alpha/delta and beta/gamma chains were used on roughly 400 ng RNA. Via MiXCR, TCRdb re-called the reads, giving one row per CDR3 protein. The sample contains roughly 67,000 distinct CDR3 sequences, around a fifth of which appear only once. The sample comprised a population of CD138-negative cells sorted from bone marrow. The receptors originated from a donor aged 40 or over with multiple myeloma.

This chain joins TRBV20-1 and TRBJ2-3; 15 bases line up with TRBD2. Trimming removed 5 bases from V and 0 bases from J; junction bases left unmatched: 15. CDR3 length: 20 amino acids. The germline V gene encodes CDR1 DFQATT and CDR2 SNEGSKA (reference sequence). CDR3 region: CSAQAWGLAGGGRSTDTQYF. CDR3 bases: TGCAGTGCTCAAGCTTGGGGACTAGCGGGAGGAGGGAGGAGCACAGATACGCAGTATTTT.

In this sample, this clonotype turned up many times. The V gene is TRBV30, the J gene TRBJ1-1, with 9 bases identical to TRBD1. V shed 4 bases, J shed 4 bases, and the junction held 4 bases outside the gene matches. Germline V gene data show CDR1 as GTSNPN and CDR2 as SVGIG (reference sequence). This CDR3 has 13 amino acids. The DNA for the CDR3 is TGTGCCTGGAACAGGGGGCGCGGCACTGAAGCTTTCTTT. This gives the protein CAWNRGRGTEAFF.

This clonotype was counted only a few times. V is TRBV7-8 and J is TRBJ1-5, with D perhaps TRBD1 (6 bases). V was cut by 5 bases and J by 2 bases, with 13 bases left in between. The length of the CDR3 is 15 residues. Germline CDR1 is SGHVS and CDR2 is FQNEAQ. The CDR3, as DNA: TGTGCCAGCAGCAAGGGGGGCGCACGCAATCAGCCCCAGCATTTT. Translating it yields CASSKGGARNQPQHF.

Of note for this clonotype: A much larger clone sits a single nucleotide away, making a read error possible. This sequence joins TRBV12-3 or TRBV12-4 and TRBJ2-3; tentative D call: TRBD2 (5 bases). The CDR3 is made up of 16 amino acids. The CDR3 nucleotides read TGTGCCAGCAGTTCTTTAAGCGGAGGACTCACAGATTCGCAGTATTTT. Its protein is CASSSLSGGLTDSQYF.

This clonotype has at least ten counts. The rearrangement joins TRBV18 to TRBJ2-3; D uncertain. Between the trimmed V and J ends, which lost 4 bases and 4 bases, there was a span of 12 bases. There are 14 residues in the CDR3. CDR1 is KGHSH and CDR2 is LQKENI in the germline V gene. The CDR3 loop reads CASSLIKYADTQYF. For the CDR3, the DNA is TGTGCCAGCTCACTAATCAAGTATGCAGATACGCAGTATTTT.

CDR3 DNA sequence: TGTGCCAGCAGCCAAGAAGGGGCCCGGAGGGCCTATGGCTACACCTTC. Translated, it gives CASSQEGARRAYGYTF. The rearrangement joins TRBV14 to TRBJ1-2; weak D call: TRBD1 (5 bases). Trimming removed 0 bases at V and 4 bases at J, with 15 bases between. This CDR3 contains 16 residues. Germline V lookup: CDR1 SGHDN, CDR2 FVKESK.

This clonotype appeared many times. This chain links TRBV20-1 with TRBJ1-1; D remains ambiguous. Germline CDR1 DFQATT, CDR2 SNEGSKA (reference sequence). The CDR3 length is 13 residues. The V end was cut by 8 bases, the J end by 5 bases, with 18 bases between. CDR3 protein: CSPFRLETTEAFF. CDR3 nucleotide sequence: TGCAGTCCCTTTAGATTAGAAACGACTGAAGCTTTCTTT.

This clonotype was observed many times. The chain couples TRBV19 to TRBJ2-1, with D maybe TRBD1 (6 bases). The CDR3 covers 12 residues. Germline-derived CDR1 and CDR2 are LNHDA and SQIVND (reference sequence). V shed 4 bases and J shed 6 bases, with 7 bases lying between them. This CDR3 reads CASSKGGNEQFF. The DNA of the CDR3 is TGTGCCAGTAGTAAAGGGGGCAATGAGCAGTTCTTC.

Note on this clonotype: Lacking the conserved final phenylalanine or tryptophan, this CDR3 likely reflects a read error. The DNA is left out, because the CDR3 cannot be placed on it with certainty; the CDR3 is given as TCRdb lists it. The gene calls are TRBV10-3 and TRBJ2-1; TRBD2, the table's D call, lacks a check against the DNA. From its first to its last residue, the CDR3 has 13 amino acids. CDR1 is ENHRY, CDR2 SYGVKD, per germline. The CDR3 here is CAIGTSGRNEKFL.

This clonotype was seen ten or more times. The chain combines TRBV30 with TRBJ2-1; D assignment may be TRBD1 or TRBD2 (5 bases each). The V end was cut by 3 bases, the J end by 3 bases, with 12 bases between. In germline, CDR1 is GTSNPN, CDR2 SVGIG (reference sequence). This CDR3 has 14 residues. The CDR3 spells CAWRPPGSYNEQFF. The CDR3 DNA reads TGTGCCTGGAGACCCCCAGGGAGCTACAATGAGCAGTTCTTC.

This clonotype has just a few counts. A much larger clone sits a single nucleotide away, making a read error possible. Because it lacks the conserved phenylalanine or tryptophan at the end, this CDR3 is likely a read error. The genes are TRBV20-1 and TRBJ2-7, with 7 bases aligning to TRBD2. The CDR3 is made up of 12 amino acids. The junction had 3 bases not matched to a gene; V was cut back by 3 bases and J by 4 bases. Germline CDR1 and CDR2: DFQATT and SNEGSKA (reference sequence). The CDR3 nucleotides are TGCAGTGCTAGCGGGGGGTATTACGAGCAGTACCTC. This gives the protein CSASGGYYEQYL.

Of note for this clonotype: A clone one base away is much larger, so this may be a read error. This chain joins TRBV4-1 and TRBJ2-5, with a possible D match to TRBD1 (6 bases). This CDR3 has 14 amino acids. The V gene's germline CDR1 is MGHRA and CDR2 YSYEKL. CDR3 amino acids: CASNQVGAPGTQYF. DNA for the CDR3: TGCGCCAGCAACCAAGTGGGGGCCCCGGGGACCCAGTACTTC.

This clonotype was counted at least ten times. The rearrangement joins TRBV6-1 to TRBJ2-3, with a possible D match to TRBD1 (7 bases). The CDR3 runs to 16 residues. V was pared by 0 bases and J by 2 bases, with 12 bases between. Germline V lookup: CDR1 MNHNS, CDR2 SASEGT. The CDR3 DNA is TGTGCCAGCAGTGAAGCGCCAGGGGGGCACACAGATACGCAGTATTTT. This codes for CASSEAPGGHTDTQYF.

A word on this clonotype: A far larger clone is just one base off, so this is likely a read error. This is likely a read error, given that the CDR3 carries no conserved phenylalanine or tryptophan at its end. The CDR3: CASSLSAGRGGELFS. The CDR3 region has the DNA TGTGCCAGCAGCTTATCGGCGGGGCGAGGGGGGGAGCTGTTTTCT. The chain combines TRBV7-9 with TRBJ2-2; the D gene is possibly TRBD2 (6 bases). Per germline, CDR1 SEHNR and CDR2 FQNEAQ (reference sequence). The CDR3 sequence is 15 residues long. The V and J ends lost 2 bases and 8 bases respectively, with 15 bases between them.

This clonotype was detected a few times. The rearrangement joins TRBV6-1 to TRBJ2-1; the match to TRBD1 covers 8 bases. This CDR3 contains 14 residues. The V segment lost 6 bases and the J segment 7 bases; nucleotides outside the gene matches: 8. Germline CDR1 and CDR2: MNHNS and SASEGT. The CDR3 sequence: CASRVTGTGNEQFF. The DNA for the CDR3 is TGTGCCAGCAGAGTGACAGGGACAGGTAATGAGCAGTTCTTC.

This clonotype was seen many times. The chain links TRBV7-3 to TRBJ1-1; maybe TRBD1 (5 bases). The germline V and J ends were trimmed by 3 bases and 5 bases, with 16 bases remaining between them. The CDR3 totals 15 residues. Per germline, CDR1 SGHTA and CDR2 FQGTGA. CDR3 sequence: CASSFDGGGSTEAFF. The CDR3 DNA sequence: TGTGCCAGCAGCTTCGACGGGGGTGGGAGTACTGAAGCTTTCTTT.